The T cell receptor (beta chain) described here comes from a study of blood T cells in healthy people across ages. The CDR3 runs 15 residues. Trimming took 5 bases from V and 4 from J, leaving 17 bases between them. Per the germline V gene, CDR1 is SGHTA and CDR2 is FQGNSA. The use of a sample-barcoded 5' primer and a J-beta primer mix characterized a second PCR of about 7 to 12 cycles. In TCRdb, the 5' RACE reads were re-called with MiXCR into one record per CDR3 protein. The repertoire holds about 290,000 distinct CDR3 sequences, with 25% to 30% as singletons. The genes are TRBV7-2 and TRBJ1-2; weak D call: TRBD1 (6 bases). This TCR derives from a woman in her 70s in good health. Sequencing used blood. The CDR3 loop reads CASSLQGWYSYGYTF. The CDR3 bases are TGTGCCAGCAGCCTTCAGGGGTGGTACAGCTATGGCTACACCTTC.